This T cell receptor (beta chain) came from a study of blood T cells in healthy people across ages. Overall study results and limits: Getting older went along with TCR beta diversity per million T cells dropping roughly linearly.

Details on this clonotype: As yet, its antigen is unknown.

The junction had 4 bases not matched to a gene; V was cut back by 6 bases and J by 1 base. From germline, CDR1 is MNHEY and CDR2 SVGEGT. CDR3 length: 15 residues. Sample-barcoded 5' priming and a J-beta primer mix drove a second PCR of about 6 to 12 cycles. All cDNA molecules were each tagged by a template-switch adaptor with 12 random nucleotides. TCRdb independently ran MiXCR on the 5' RACE reads; one entry per CDR3 protein. The data hold more than 1 million distinct CDR3 sequences, with 40% to 45% observed a single time. This clonotype originated in a woman aged 60-75 years in good health. The specimen sequenced was blood. The rearrangement joins TRBV6-2 or TRBV6-3 to TRBJ2-1; 9 bases are a match to TRBD2. The CDR3 sequence: CASSWSGGSYNEQFF. The DNA of the CDR3 is TGTGCCAGCAGCTGGAGCGGGGGGTCCTACAATGAGCAGTTCTTC.